The 21 T cell receptor beta chains presented below share a single source sample, sequenced in a study of PD-1 blockade in classical Hodgkin lymphoma. Here immunoSEQ multiplex PCR was the method, and the copy in TCRdb shows in-frame clones only, minus some. The sample carries 70,000 or so clones, 90% to 95% recorded once. With no exception, relapse followed autologous stem cell transplantation in all patients, and brentuximab vedotin exposure varied. Sequences were derived from peripheral blood mononuclear cells (PBMCs), sampled at baseline. All receptors derive from a human donor with classical Hodgkin lymphoma.

The chain joins TRBV7-3 to TRBJ2-2; TRBD2 matches at 7 bases. Germline V gene sequence: CDR1 SGHTA, CDR2 FQGTGA. There are 16 residues in the CDR3. The V segment lost 3 bases and the J segment 3 bases; nucleotides outside the gene matches: 7. CDR3 nucleotide sequence: TGTGCCAGCAGCTTGGGCGGGAGAAACTACACCGGGGAGCTGTTTTTT. The encoded protein is CASSLGGRNYTGELFF. The full variable domain, with the rest looked up from reference TRBV7-3 and TRBJ2-2, is GAGVSQTPSNKVTEKGKYVELRCDPISGHTALYWYRQSLGQGPEFLIYFQGTGAADDSGLPNDRFFAVRPEGSVSTLKIQRTERGDSAVYLCASSLGGRNYTGELFFGEGSRLTVL.

The chain carries TRBV6-5 and TRBJ2-2; D call uncertain. Per the germline V gene, CDR1 is MNHEY and CDR2 is SVGAGI. The CDR3 spans 13 residues. V gave up 4 bases and J gave up 0 bases, with 3 bases separating them. CDR3 bases: TGTGCCAGCAGTTTCTCGAACACCGGGGAGCTGTTTTTT. It specifies CASSFSNTGELFF.

The chain joins TRBV7-3 to TRBJ1-1; the match to TRBD1 covers 8 bases. The J segment lost 5 bases and the V segment lost 1 base, leaving 3 bases of the junction unmatched. The CDR3 spans 14 residues. Germline V CDR1 and CDR2: SGHTA, FQGTGA. CDR3 DNA sequence: TGTGCCAGCAGCTTAAGTCAGGGGGCGACTGAAGCTTTCTTT. Translated, it gives CASSLSQGATEAFF. The variable domain in full, completed from reference TRBV7-3 and TRBJ1-1, reads GAGVSQTPSNKVTEKGKYVELRCDPISGHTALYWYRQSLGQGPEFLIYFQGTGAADDSGLPNDRFFAVRPEGSVSTLKIQRTERGDSAVYLCASSLSQGATEAFFGQGTRLTVV.

The rearrangement joins TRBV9 to TRBJ2-7, with D perhaps TRBD1 (6 bases). V was shortened by 3 bases and J by 0 bases, with 13 bases between the two germline ends. Per germline, CDR1 SGDLS and CDR2 YYNGEE. This CDR3 region has 15 residues. The CDR3 DNA sequence: TGTGCCAGCAGCGAGTCGACAGGTCCCTCCTACGAGCAGTACTTC. Its protein is CASSESTGPSYEQYF.

The chain joins TRBV6-5 to TRBJ1-1; D gene unclear. Germline assignment: CDR1 MNHEY and CDR2 SVGAGI. The V gene lost 6 bases and the J gene lost 1 base, with 9 bases spanning the gap. This CDR3 is 13 amino acids long. The CDR3 sequence is CASRGGPNTEAFF. In DNA, the CDR3 is TGTGCCAGCAGGGGAGGGCCGAACACTGAAGCTTTCTTT.

This clone was recorded only once. The V and J genes are TRBV19 and TRBJ2-7; D ambiguous. Germline values: CDR1 LNHDA, CDR2 SQIVND (reference sequence). CDR3 length: 14 residues. Trimming removed 3 bases at V and 5 bases at J, with 14 bases between. The CDR3 region has the DNA TGTGCCAGTAGTATCGTAGCTAGTATCGACGAGCAGTACTTC. It encodes CASSIVASIDEQYF.

This chain connects TRBV7-9 to TRBJ2-3; no reliable D call. Per germline, CDR1 SEHNR and CDR2 FQNEAQ (reference sequence). Trimming pared 5 bases from V and 4 bases from J, leaving 7 bases between. There are 12 residues in the CDR3. The CDR3 DNA reads TGTGCCAGCAGCCCTCAGTCAGATACGCAGTATTTT. This gives the protein CASSPQSDTQYF.

This clone is a singleton in its sample. The rearrangement uses TRBV10-1 and TRBJ2-7, with 7 bases aligning to TRBD1. The CDR3 length is 14 residues. Losses at the gene ends were 7 bases for V and 3 bases for J; bases not matched to a gene: 9. CDR1 WNHNN and CDR2 SYGVQD come from the germline V gene (reference sequence). This CDR3 is CASKGGQGFYEQYF. The DNA of the CDR3 is TGCGCCAGCAAAGGGGGCCAGGGGTTCTACGAGCAGTACTTC.

The chain recombines TRBV30 with TRBJ2-7, with D unresolved. Trimming took off 2 bases at V and 1 base at J, with 12 bases between the two ends. CDR1 is GTSNPN and CDR2 is SVGIG in the germline V gene (reference sequence). CDR3 length equals 14 residues. The CDR3 loop is CAWSPQWVSYEQYF. The CDR3 nucleotides read TGTGCCTGGAGTCCCCAGTGGGTTTCCTACGAGCAGTACTTC. The full variable domain, rest sourced from reference TRBV30 and TRBJ2-7, is SQTIHQWPATLVQPVGSPLSLECTVEGTSNPNLYWYRQAAGRGLQLLFYSVGIGQISSEVPQNLSASRPQDRQFILSSKKLLLSDSGFYLCAWSPQWVSYEQYFGPGTRLTVT.

A single count supports this clone. The genes are TRBV10-3 and TRBJ2-5; tentative D call: TRBD1 (7 bases). CDR1 ENHRY and CDR2 SYGVKD come from the germline V gene. CDR3 length: 15 residues. Trimming removed 3 bases at V and 5 bases at J, with 16 bases between. Here the CDR3 DNA reads TGTGCCATCAGTGATGCCGAGGGGGCGGGGGAGACCCAGTACTTC. Amino acid sequence: CAISDAEGAGETQYF.

The chain links TRBV5-1 to TRBJ2-3, with TRBD2 matching over 15 bases. Germline V gene sequence: CDR1 SGHRS, CDR2 YFSETQ. J was trimmed by 2 bases and V by 0 bases; bases with no gene match: 10. CDR3 size: 20 residues. The DNA for the CDR3 is TGCGCCAGCAGCTTGGCCGGGACTAGCGGGGGGCGAATGTCCACAGATACGCAGTATTTT. Encoded protein: CASSLAGTSGGRMSTDTQYF. The full variable domain, completed using reference TRBV5-1 and TRBJ2-3, is KAGVTQTPRYLIKTRGQQVTLSCSPISGHRSVSWYQQTPGQGLQFLFEYFSETQRNKGNFPGRFSGRQFSNSRSEMNVSTLELGDSALYLCASSLAGTSGGRMSTDTQYFGPGTRLTVL.

This sequence joins TRBV9 and TRBJ2-1, with no clear D. V gave up 4 bases and J gave up 4 bases, with 6 bases separating them. Germline CDR1 reads SGDLS; CDR2 reads YYNGEE. The CDR3 totals 12 residues. Here the CDR3 reads CASSPRYNEQFF. DNA for the CDR3: TGTGCCAGCAGCCCCCGGTACAATGAGCAGTTCTTC.

V and J are TRBV11-2 and TRBJ2-5; no definite D call. The V gene's germline CDR1 is SGHAT and CDR2 FQNNGV. CDR3 length equals 14 residues. V was cut by 5 bases and J by 0 bases, with 10 bases left in between. The CDR3 DNA follows: TGTGCCAGCAGCCCACGGTCTTACCAAGAGACCCAGTACTTC. Translation: CASSPRSYQETQYF.

The chain has TRBV18 and TRBJ2-1; D unclear. The CDR3 is made up of 16 amino acids. Germline V lookup: CDR1 KGHSH, CDR2 LQKENI. V lost 3 bases, J lost 7 bases, and 19 bases lay in between. The CDR3 bases are TGTGCCAGCTCACCTCTCACAGACCCCCATCTGAATGAGCAGTTCTTC. Amino acid sequence: CASSPLTDPHLNEQFF.

This chain joins TRBV21-1 and TRBJ2-7; TRBD2, the D gene given by the table, was not confirmed from the DNA. TRBV21-1 is a recognized pseudogene. The CDR3 is 16 amino acids. Written as DNA, the CDR3 is TGTGCCAGCAGCAAAGGGGGACTAGCGGGAGTCTACGAGCAGTACTTC. It translates to CASSKGGLAGVYEQYF.

CDR3 bases: TGCGCCAGCAGCCAACCCGGGGACTGGGATTTCCGTGGGGCCAACGTCCTGACTTTC. Its translation: CASSQPGDWDFRGANVLTF. The chain recombines TRBV4-1 with TRBJ2-6, with a possible D match to TRBD2 (6 bases). Trimming removed 2 bases from V and 3 bases from J, with 20 bases in between. Germline V gene sequence: CDR1 MGHRA, CDR2 YSYEKL. The CDR3 loop spans 19 amino acids.

This rearrangement joins TRBV4-1 to TRBJ2-5; TRBD2 matches 7 bases. The J segment lost 7 bases and the V segment lost 0 bases, leaving 20 bases of the junction unmatched. Germline CDR1 and CDR2: MGHRA and YSYEKL. The CDR3 totals 19 residues. The CDR3, as DNA: TGCGCCAGCAGCCAAGACTACCCAGCACTTTCGACCGAGCGGGGGACCCAGTACTTC. It is translated as CASSQDYPALSTERGTQYF.

The V gene is TRBV5-1, the J gene TRBJ2-3; 8 bases map to TRBD2. Germline V gene sequence: CDR1 SGHRS, CDR2 YFSETQ. This CDR3 has 16 residues. Unmatched junction bases numbered 5, after V lost 0 bases and J lost 2 bases. For the CDR3, the DNA is TGCGCCAGCAGCTTGGGGGTTAGCGGGGCCACAGATACGCAGTATTTT. The encoded protein is CASSLGVSGATDTQYF.

This clone occurred once. The V and J genes are TRBV29-1 and TRBJ2-2, with 14 positions matching TRBD2. The V and J ends lost 1 base and 7 bases, in that order; junction bases with no gene match: 2. The CDR3 has 15 amino acids. The germline gives CDR1 SQVTM, CDR2 ANQGSEA. The CDR3 region has the DNA TGCAGCGTTGAAGTCGGACTAGCGGGGGGCGGGGAGCTGTTTTTT. This codes for CSVEVGLAGGGELFF.

This chain connects TRBV7-9 to TRBJ2-7; perhaps TRBD2 as D (6 bases). Per germline, CDR1 SEHNR and CDR2 FQNEAQ (reference sequence). Trimming cost V 5 bases and J 2 bases, with 13 bases left between them. The CDR3 loop spans 14 amino acids. CDR3 nucleotide sequence: TGTGCCAGCAGCCCCTTTGGGGGGACCTACGAGCAGTACTTC. Translation gives CASSPFGGTYEQYF.

This chain's CDR3 is CAAWSPVNTGELFF. CDR3 in DNA: TGTGCCGCTTGGTCTCCCGTCAACACCGGGGAGCTGTTTTTT. This rearrangement joins TRBV6-5 to TRBJ2-2; unclear D gene. Trimming took off 11 bases at V and 2 bases at J, with 15 bases between the two ends. The CDR3 is 14 residues long. Germline CDR1 MNHEY, CDR2 SVGAGI.